Listed below are T cell receptor beta chains from one sample, sequenced in a study of siplizumab effects on memory and regulatory T cells. These receptors have no known antigen. TCRdb's table, derived via immunoSEQ multiplex PCR, lists solely in-frame clones and lacks some. The profile shows roughly 5,300 clones, approximately 46% of them singletons. Material for sequencing was CFSE-low (dividing) CD8+ T cells sorted from an allogeneic mixed lymphocyte reaction. The origin of the receptors is a human donor in good health; the cells came from an allogeneic mixed lymphocyte reaction. Some clones in this sample may be carry-over from other donors' samples. Both conserved end residues are part of each CDR3. The order of the fields is J gene, V gene, clone size, D gene, CDR3 protein, CDR3 DNA. D genes are given only for firm matches. Some rows mark clone size as missing; the rest say once, few, many or name a class of expanded clone.

j_gene: TRBJ2-7
v_gene: TRBV7-6
abundance: -
d_gene: TRBD1
CDR3aa: CASSLYGTGSYEQYF
CDR3nt: TGTGCCAGCAGCTTGTATGGGACAGGCTCCTACGAGCAGTACTTC

j_gene: TRBJ2-5
v_gene: TRBV7-8
abundance: -
d_gene: -
CDR3aa: CASSFYRTRETQYF
CDR3nt: TGTGCCAGCAGCTTTTATAGAACCCGAGAGACCCAGTACTTC

j_gene: TRBJ2-1
v_gene: TRBV7-3
abundance: few
d_gene: -
CDR3aa: CASSWAAAGAYNEQFF
CDR3nt: TGTGCCAGCAGCTGGGCTGCGGCGGGTGCCTACAATGAGCAGTTCTTC

j_gene: TRBJ1-1
v_gene: TRBV7-6
abundance: -
d_gene: -
CDR3aa: CASSLEGVEAFF
CDR3nt: TGCGCCAGCAGCTTGGAAGGGGTTGAAGCTTTCTTT

j_gene: TRBJ2-4
v_gene: TRBV13
abundance: -
d_gene: TRBD2
CDR3aa: CASSLGLAGGNIQYF
CDR3nt: TGTGCCAGCAGCTTAGGTCTAGCGGGAGGGAACATTCAGTACTTC

j_gene: TRBJ2-1
v_gene: TRBV27
abundance: -
d_gene: -
CDR3aa: CASSSGGYEQFF
CDR3nt: TGTGCCAGCAGTTCGGGTGGATATGAGCAGTTCTTC

j_gene: TRBJ1-5
v_gene: TRBV15
abundance: -
d_gene: TRBD1
CDR3aa: CATATGRNQPQHF
CDR3nt: TGTGCCACAGCGACAGGGAGGAATCAGCCCCAGCATTTT

j_gene: TRBJ2-3
v_gene: TRBV7-8
abundance: few
d_gene: TRBD2
CDR3aa: CASSLAPPLAGETDTQYF
CDR3nt: TGTGCCAGCAGCTTAGCACCCCCACTAGCGGGAGAGACAGATACGCAGTATTTT

j_gene: TRBJ2-1
v_gene: TRBV6-5
abundance: -
d_gene: TRBD2
CDR3aa: CASSYGGRLWYEQFF
CDR3nt: TGTGCCAGCAGTTATGGCGGGAGGCTGTGGTATGAGCAGTTCTTC

j_gene: TRBJ2-6
v_gene: TRBV28
abundance: few
d_gene: -
CDR3aa: CASSLYPGANVLTF
CDR3nt: TGTGCCAGCAGTTTATACCCTGGGGCCAACGTCCTGACTTTC